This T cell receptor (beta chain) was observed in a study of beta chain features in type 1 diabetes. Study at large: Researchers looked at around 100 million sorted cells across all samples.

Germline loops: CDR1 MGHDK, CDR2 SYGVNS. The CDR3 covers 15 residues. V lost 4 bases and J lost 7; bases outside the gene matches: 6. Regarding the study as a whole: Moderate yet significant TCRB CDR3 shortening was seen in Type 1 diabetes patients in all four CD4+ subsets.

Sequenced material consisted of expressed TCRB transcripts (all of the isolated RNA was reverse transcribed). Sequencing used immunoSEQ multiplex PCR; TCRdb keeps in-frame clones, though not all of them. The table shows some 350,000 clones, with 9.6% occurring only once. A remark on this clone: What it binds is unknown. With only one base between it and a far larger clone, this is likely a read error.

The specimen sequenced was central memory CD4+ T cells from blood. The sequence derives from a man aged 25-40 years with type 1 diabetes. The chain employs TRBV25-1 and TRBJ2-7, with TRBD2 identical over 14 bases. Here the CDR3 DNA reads TGTGCCAGCAGTGCGGGACTAGCGGGAGTAGGAGAGCAGTACTTC. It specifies CASSAGLAGVGEQYF.